This T cell receptor beta chain was retrieved from a study of blood T cell repertoires in COVID-19. Study details: From T cells, B-cell-depleted T cells, or PBMCs came the material, which was cDNA or gDNA.

This clone was counted once. The CDR3 consists of 12 residues. Germline loops: CDR1 MNHNS, CDR2 SASEGT. V trimming: 0 bases; J trimming: 14 bases; junction bases outside the gene matches: 6. Using immunoSEQ multiplex PCR, the repertoire was profiled, and TCRdb retains in-frame clones only, with some absent. The sample has around 100,000 clones, 82% seen once. Specimen: peripheral blood. V is TRBV6-1 and J is TRBJ1-2; TRBD1 matches 7 bases. The source of this sequence is an older man with acute or convalescent COVID-19. This CDR3 reads CASSEAMTGTTF. DNA for the CDR3: TGTGCCAGCAGTGAAGCGATGACAGGGACGACCTTC.